These T cell receptor beta chains were read from a single sample in a study of identical twins. Each CDR3 protein gets one entry after TCRdb re-called the 5' RACE reads with MiXCR. This repertoire shows 450,000 to 600,000 distinct CDR3 sequences, 20% to 25% found once; its top ten account for around 0.5%. These data are also associated with another study on yellow fever vaccine responses in identical twins.

The sample consisted of CD4+ T cells sorted from blood. These receptors came from a woman aged 18-30 years in good health. CDR3s leave out the opening cysteine and the closing phenylalanine or tryptophan. Fields, in order: J gene, V gene, D gene, clone size, CDR3 protein. A D gene is named only where the DNA matches it firmly. Only part of the rows carry a size: once, few, many, or a class if the clone is expanded.

J: TRBJ2-1
V: TRBV29-1
D: .
size: .
CDR3: SVPKGLHKEF

J: TRBJ2-6
V: TRBV7-3
D: .
size: few
CDR3: ASSLSPSGANVLT

J: TRBJ2-3
V: TRBV20-1
D: .
size: .
CDR3: SVRDPRGSTDTQY

J: TRBJ1-1
V: TRBV2
D: .
size: few
CDR3: ASSKGQPSNTEAF

J: TRBJ2-3
V: TRBV7-2
D: TRBD2
size: .
CDR3: ASSTSGLSTDTQY

J: TRBJ2-1
V: TRBV3-1
D: .
size: .
CDR3: ASSQQQGQINEQF

J: TRBJ2-1
V: TRBV20-1
D: .
size: .
CDR3: SASIREYNEQF

J: TRBJ2-1
V: TRBV5-1
D: .
size: few
CDR3: ASSLEPADNEQF

J: TRBJ2-5
V: TRBV3-1
D: .
size: .
CDR3: ASSPLLPPETQY

J: TRBJ2-7
V: TRBV3-1
D: .
size: .
CDR3: ASSPTGLSEQY

J: TRBJ1-1
V: TRBV7-2
D: .
size: .
CDR3: ASSSQAGGGTEAF

J: TRBJ2-4
V: TRBV5-1
D: .
size: .
CDR3: ASSPGTFLAKNIQY

J: TRBJ2-7
V: TRBV28
D: .
size: .
CDR3: ASSSSGTNYEQY

J: TRBJ2-3
V: TRBV7-8
D: TRBD1
size: .
CDR3: ASSSFDRGHGTDTQY

J: TRBJ2-3
V: TRBV10-3
D: .
size: few
CDR3: AISEPSQPRAGTDTQY

J: TRBJ1-2
V: TRBV29-1
D: TRBD1
size: .
CDR3: SVEIPWTGYGYT

J: TRBJ1-6
V: TRBV2
D: .
size: few
CDR3: ASSRTGLNNSPLH

J: TRBJ2-3
V: TRBV7-9
D: .
size: .
CDR3: ASSSRTGATDTQY

J: TRBJ2-1
V: TRBV5-4
D: TRBD2
size: .
CDR3: ASSWTSGVYNEQF

J: TRBJ2-3
V: TRBV9
D: .
size: .
CDR3: ASSAYTGTYNTDTQY

J: TRBJ2-7
V: TRBV24-1
D: .
size: .
CDR3: ATQGSSYEQY

J: TRBJ1-4
V: TRBV7-2
D: TRBD1
size: few
CDR3: ASSPRTGATNEKLF

J: TRBJ2-7
V: TRBV7-6
D: .
size: once
CDR3: ASSLQDGSYEQY

J: TRBJ2-3
V: TRBV14
D: .
size: .
CDR3: ASSPGQSGGTDTQY

J: TRBJ2-2
V: TRBV6-1
D: .
size: few
CDR3: ASSEGQGNTGELF

J: TRBJ2-2
V: TRBV5-1
D: TRBD2
size: few
CDR3: ASSFSSGTTGELF

J: TRBJ1-1
V: TRBV9
D: TRBD1
size: many
CDR3: ASSVQGGNTEAF

J: TRBJ2-1
V: TRBV5-1
D: .
size: many
CDR3: ASSTSGTGPPNEQF

J: TRBJ2-1
V: TRBV24-1
D: .
size: few
CDR3: ATSVQRGQYNEQF

J: TRBJ2-2
V: TRBV2
D: .
size: .
CDR3: ASGDWTGELF

J: TRBJ1-5
V: TRBV20-1
D: .
size: many
CDR3: SVGLGQPQH

J: TRBJ1-1
V: TRBV9
D: .
size: few
CDR3: ASSVHTNTEAF

J: TRBJ2-7
V: TRBV20-1
D: TRBD2
size: few
CDR3: SARDTAGVYEQY

J: TRBJ2-3
V: TRBV10-3
D: .
size: .
CDR3: AISAVGADTQY

J: TRBJ2-7
V: TRBV12-3/TRBV12-4
D: .
size: many
CDR3: ASSLGGTTPYEQY

J: TRBJ2-3
V: TRBV5-1
D: .
size: many
CDR3: ASSLRRGDTQY

J: TRBJ2-5
V: TRBV6-5
D: TRBD2
size: .
CDR3: ASSSGLAGNLETQY

J: TRBJ2-1
V: TRBV10-1
D: TRBD2
size: .
CDR3: ASSEGISGKDEQF

J: TRBJ2-2
V: TRBV20-1
D: TRBD2
size: .
CDR3: SAPLAGGNTGELF

J: TRBJ1-1
V: TRBV15
D: .
size: .
CDR3: ATRLQSSTEAF

J: TRBJ2-7
V: TRBV29-1
D: TRBD2
size: few
CDR3: SVEVAGGGEQY

J: TRBJ2-1
V: TRBV4-1
D: .
size: .
CDR3: ASSRPLGIETNEQF

J: TRBJ2-1
V: TRBV3-1
D: .
size: .
CDR3: ASSQAVFGSYF

J: TRBJ1-3
V: TRBV7-6
D: TRBD1
size: few
CDR3: ASGQGAGNTIY

J: TRBJ2-1
V: TRBV5-6
D: TRBD1
size: .
CDR3: ASSPRDSLMGLYNEQF

J: TRBJ2-1
V: TRBV7-9
D: .
size: few
CDR3: ASSLDINEQF